This T cell receptor beta chain originates from a study of CD8+ T cells in alopecia areata. Notes on this clone: The antigen remains unidentified.

After isolation, RNA underwent reverse transcription to generate cDNA as the sequencing template. Profiling relied on immunoSEQ multiplex PCR, and the TCRdb table lists in-frame clones only, not all of them. The sample has some 22,000 clones; approximately 52% are singletons. Whole-study results and caveats: Shared TCR sequences were less clear between patients than in mice, possibly partly from HLA diversity.

The CDR3 loop spans 16 amino acids. After removal of 8 bases from V and 3 bases from J, the junction contained 16 bases not matched to a gene. Germline CDR1 and CDR2: MGHRA and YSYEKL. Sequenced material: NKG2D-high CD8+ T cells sorted from blood. This receptor was taken from a human donor with alopecia areata. The gene calls are TRBV4-1 and TRBJ2-7; 7 bases line up with TRBD2. CDR3 bases: TGCGCCAGCGGTCGATTAGGGGACTACAACTTCTACGAGCAGTACTTC. Protein: CASGRLGDYNFYEQYF.